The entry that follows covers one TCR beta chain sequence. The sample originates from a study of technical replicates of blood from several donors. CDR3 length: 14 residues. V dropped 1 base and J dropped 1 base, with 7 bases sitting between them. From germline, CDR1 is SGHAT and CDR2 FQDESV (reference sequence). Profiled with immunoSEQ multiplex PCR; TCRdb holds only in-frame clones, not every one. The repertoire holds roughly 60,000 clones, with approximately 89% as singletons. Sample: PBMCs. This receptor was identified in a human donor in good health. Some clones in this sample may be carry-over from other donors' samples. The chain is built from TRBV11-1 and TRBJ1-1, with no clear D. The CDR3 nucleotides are TGTGCCAGCAGCTTAGAGGCAGGGAACACTGAAGCTTTCTTT. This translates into CASSLEAGNTEAFF.